These 15 T cell receptor beta chains came from one sample sequenced in a study of T-cell memory formation after mild COVID-19. Using its own MiXCR run on the 5' RACE reads, TCRdb lists one record per CDR3 protein. The sample lists under 650,000 distinct CDR3 sequences, about a sixth occurring once. The sample consisted of PBMCs or a T cell subset sorted from them (not recorded which). Receptors originate from an adult woman who had mild COVID-19 (a few samples of this study predate the infection). Cell type and time point are not known.

This clonotype has only a few counts. The V and J genes are TRBV12-3 or TRBV12-4 and TRBJ1-1, with 8 bases lining up with TRBD1. The CDR3 covers 16 residues. Losses at the gene ends were 3 bases for V and 3 bases for J; bases not matched to a gene: 9. CDR3 residues: CASSFWTGKEDTEAFF. CDR3 sequence (DNA): TGTGCCAGCAGTTTCTGGACAGGGAAGGAGGACACTGAAGCTTTCTTT.

V usage is TRBV3-1 and J usage is TRBJ2-5; the D is unclear. V dropped 0 bases and J dropped 10 bases, with 9 bases sitting between them. CDR3 length: 12 amino acids. In germline, CDR1 is LGHDT, CDR2 YNNKEL (reference sequence). The CDR3 bases are TGTGCCAGCAGCCAAGATGAGCCGTTCCAGTACTTC. Translated, it gives CASSQDEPFQYF.

The table lists this clonotype with a few counts. V gene TRBV7-9 combines with J gene TRBJ2-1; 11 nucleotides agree with TRBD2. This CDR3 is 16 amino acids long. V was pared by 5 bases and J by 3 bases, with 6 bases of the junction left unmatched. Germline V gene data show CDR1 as SEHNR and CDR2 as FQNEAQ (reference sequence). Written as DNA, the CDR3 is TGTGCCAGCAGCCACACAGGGACTAGCGGCTACAATGAGCAGTTCTTC. Translating gives CASSHTGTSGYNEQFF.

The rearrangement links TRBV27 to TRBJ1-4, with TRBD1 as a possible D gene (5 bases). The CDR3 is made up of 18 amino acids. V was pared by 4 bases and J by 8 bases, with 26 bases between. Germline lookup yields CDR1 MNHEY and CDR2 SMNVEV (reference sequence). CDR3 loop: CASSSFHRSGTSAEKLFF. CDR3 sequence (DNA): TGTGCCAGCAGTTCTTTCCACCGGTCCGGGACGTCGGCCGAAAAACTGTTTTTT.

The chain employs TRBV12-3 or TRBV12-4 and TRBJ2-3; 11 nucleotides line up with TRBD2. The CDR3 is made up of 17 amino acids. V shed 3 bases, J shed 4 bases, and the junction held 9 bases outside the gene matches. The CDR3 DNA reads as TGTGCCAGCAGTTTTGAAGTAGCGGGGGGGCCCTCAGATACGCAGTATTTT. Translated: CASSFEVAGGPSDTQYF.

The chain joins TRBV2 to TRBJ1-2; a weak D match, TRBD1 (6 bases). V lost 7 bases to trimming and J lost 6 bases, with 24 bases between them. Per the germline V gene, CDR1 is SNHLY and CDR2 is FYNNEI. The CDR3 consists of 16 residues. The CDR3 protein is CASTSGSGGPVDGYTF. CDR3 DNA: TGTGCCAGCACCTCGGGTTCGGGGGGCCCAGTGGATGGCTACACCTTC.

This clonotype was observed a few times. The chain carries TRBV4-2 and TRBJ2-3; possibly TRBD2 for D (5 bases). The V gene lost 1 base and the J gene lost 3 bases, with 17 bases spanning the gap. This CDR3 is built from 17 residues. Germline V gene sequence: CDR1 LGHNA, CDR2 YNFKEQ. As DNA, the CDR3 is TGTGCCAGCAGCCAAGGAGCGGAACTCCCGAAGACAGATACGCAGTATTTT. The encoded protein is CASSQGAELPKTDTQYF.

The gene calls are TRBV6-1 and TRBJ2-7; the match to TRBD2 covers 13 bases. The CDR3 is 17 amino acids. The germline V gene encodes CDR1 MNHNS and CDR2 SASEGT. Trimming removed 2 bases from V and 2 bases from J; junction bases left unmatched: 6. CDR3 nucleotide sequence: TGTGCCAGCAGTGAATTGGGACTAGCGGGGACTACCTACGAGCAGTACTTC. Amino acids: CASSELGLAGTTYEQYF.

The V gene is TRBV5-1, the J gene TRBJ2-1; TRBD2 matches 12 bases. CDR1 and CDR2 from the germline V gene are SGHRS and YFSETQ. V was pared by 2 bases and J by 2 bases, with 8 bases of the junction left unmatched. The CDR3 sequence is 18 residues long. The CDR3 region is CASSLPTSGRTPYNEQFF. The CDR3 DNA reads TGCGCCAGCAGCTTACCAACTAGCGGGAGGACCCCCTACAATGAGCAGTTCTTC.

The chain uses TRBV10-3 and TRBJ2-3; D may be TRBD2 (6 bases). V lost 4 bases and J lost 1, with 15 bases in between. From germline, CDR1 is ENHRY and CDR2 SYGVKD. The CDR3 consists of 16 residues. The CDR3 bases are TGTGCCATCAGTGGGCTCCGGGGGACCGGCACAGATACGCAGTATTTT. Its protein is CAISGLRGTGTDTQYF.

This clonotype has a count of ten or more. The J gene is TRBJ2-1, the V gene TRBV3-1; D remains ambiguous. V dropped 4 bases and J dropped 6 bases, with 7 bases sitting between them. CDR3 length equals 12 residues. Germline-derived CDR1 and CDR2 are LGHDT and YNNKEL (reference sequence). CDR3: CASSRTTNEQFF. The CDR3 nucleotides read TGTGCCAGCAGCCGTACTACCAATGAGCAGTTCTTC.

This clonotype was counted only a few times. The chain couples TRBV3-1 to TRBJ1-2; 10 bases are a match to TRBD1. This CDR3 contains 13 residues. Germline-derived CDR1 and CDR2 are LGHDT and YNNKEL (reference sequence). With V trimmed by 3 bases and J by 8 bases, 3 bases remained unmatched. CDR3 residues: CASSQGQGTGYTF. Here the CDR3 DNA reads TGTGCCAGCAGCCAGGGACAGGGGACAGGCTACACCTTC. The variable domain in full, completed from reference TRBV3-1 and TRBJ1-2, reads DTAVSQTPKYLVTQMGNDKSIKCEQNLGHDTMYWYKQDSKKFLKIMFSYNNKELIINETVPNRFSPKSPDKAHLNLHINSLELGDSAVYFCASSQGQGTGYTFGSGTRLTVV.

This clonotype was seen a few times. This chain uses TRBV20-1 with TRBJ2-7; tentative D call: TRBD1 (7 bases). The CDR3 extends over 14 amino acids. The V and J ends lost 1 base and 4 bases respectively, with 14 bases between them. Germline V gene sequence: CDR1 DFQATT, CDR2 SNEGSKA (reference sequence). CDR3 coding DNA: TGCAGTGCTAGAGGGGCAGGGGGACTTTACGAGCAGTACTTC. This codes for CSARGAGGLYEQYF.

The table lists this clonotype with many counts. The V gene is TRBV4-2, the J gene TRBJ2-3; D assignment may be TRBD1 or TRBD2 (5 bases each). V was pared by 0 bases and J by 2 bases, with 9 bases between. The CDR3 consists of 15 residues. Germline CDR1 reads LGHNA; CDR2 reads YNFKEQ. CDR3 in DNA: TGTGCCAGCAGCCAAGAAGGGACGAACACAGATACGCAGTATTTT. Amino acids: CASSQEGTNTDTQYF.

The table lists this clonotype with a few counts. The chain is built from TRBV5-1 and TRBJ2-3; D call uncertain. The germline V gene encodes CDR1 SGHRS and CDR2 YFSETQ. V was shortened by 0 bases and J by 7 bases, with 9 bases between the two germline ends. The CDR3 is made up of 13 amino acids. The CDR3 DNA reads as TGCGCCAGCAGCTTGGCGGTTCTTCATACGCAGTATTTT. Protein product: CASSLAVLHTQYF.